The present T cell receptor beta chain was sequenced within a study of CD8 T cells in ankylosing spondylitis. The study's findings and limits: Seemingly distinctive of ankylosing spondylitis blood was a TCR beta motif formed by eight highly homologous variants. Enrichment of disease-linked clones was reportedly significant in matched ankylosing spondylitis synovial fluid. In peripheral blood, disease-linked CD8+ clones occurred at relatively low frequencies.

The TCR beta libraries were generated through quantitative 5'-RACE incorporating molecular barcodes. In TCRdb, the 5' RACE reads were re-called with MiXCR into one record per CDR3 protein. The data hold 120,000 to 150,000 distinct CDR3 sequences, with 7% to 10% observed a single time. V gave up 6 bases and J gave up 2 bases, with 20 bases separating them. The CDR3 spans 15 residues. CDR1 is DFQATT, CDR2 SNEGSKA, per germline (reference sequence). This clonotype was picked up many times. The antigen is unknown. The source of this sequence is a male donor with ankylosing spondylitis. Input material: synovial fluid, either unsorted or a sorted T cell fraction (not recorded which). The gene calls are TRBV20-1 and TRBJ2-7; D may be TRBD1 (5 bases). CDR3 sequence reads: CSAPPRGPGPYEQYF. The CDR3 bases are TGCAGTGCCCCCCCAAGGGGCCCCGGTCCCTACGAGCAGTACTTC.